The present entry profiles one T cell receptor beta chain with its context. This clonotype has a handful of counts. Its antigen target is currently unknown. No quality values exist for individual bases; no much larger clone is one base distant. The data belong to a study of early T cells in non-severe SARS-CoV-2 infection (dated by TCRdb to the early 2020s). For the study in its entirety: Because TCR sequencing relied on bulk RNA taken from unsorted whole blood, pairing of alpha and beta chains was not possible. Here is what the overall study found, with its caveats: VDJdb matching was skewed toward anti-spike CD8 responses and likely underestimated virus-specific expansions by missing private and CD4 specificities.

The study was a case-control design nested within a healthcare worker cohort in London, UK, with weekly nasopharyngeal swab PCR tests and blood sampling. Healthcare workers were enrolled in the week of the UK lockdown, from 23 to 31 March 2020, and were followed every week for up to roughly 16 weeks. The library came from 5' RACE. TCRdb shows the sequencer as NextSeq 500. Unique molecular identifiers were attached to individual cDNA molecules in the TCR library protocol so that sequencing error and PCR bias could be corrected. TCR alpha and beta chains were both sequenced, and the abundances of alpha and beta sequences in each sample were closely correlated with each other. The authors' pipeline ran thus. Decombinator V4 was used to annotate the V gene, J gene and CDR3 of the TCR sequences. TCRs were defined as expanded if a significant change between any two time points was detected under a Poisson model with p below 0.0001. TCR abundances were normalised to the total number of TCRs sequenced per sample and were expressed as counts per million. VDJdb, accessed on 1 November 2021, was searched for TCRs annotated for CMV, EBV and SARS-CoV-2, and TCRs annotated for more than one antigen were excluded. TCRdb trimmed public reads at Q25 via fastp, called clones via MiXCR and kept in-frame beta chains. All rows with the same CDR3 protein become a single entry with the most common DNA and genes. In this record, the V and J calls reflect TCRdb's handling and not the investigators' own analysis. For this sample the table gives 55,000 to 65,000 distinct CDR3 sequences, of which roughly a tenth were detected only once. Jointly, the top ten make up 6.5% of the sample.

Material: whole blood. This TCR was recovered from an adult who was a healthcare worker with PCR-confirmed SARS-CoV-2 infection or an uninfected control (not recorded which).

The nucleotide sequence reads TGCGCCAGCAGGGTAGCGGGAGTCACCACAGATACGCAGTATTTT. Its coded protein is CASRVAGVTTDTQYF. The rearranged chain carries TRBV10-2 and TRBJ2-3; 9 central nucleotides agree with TRBD2. The V end gives up 6 bases and the J end 2 bases, leaving 6 bases in the junction not matched to a gene. CDR1 WSHSY and CDR2 SAAADI are derived from the germline V gene. The CDR3 covers 15 residues, taking in both the cysteine and the phenylalanine. Only CDR3 DNA remains: 45 bases, in frame from the first base.